The 25 T cell receptor beta chains below were found in one sample sequenced in a study of T cells in Graves' hyperthyroidism and ophthalmopathy (dated by TCRdb to between 2018 and 2020). The method behind the library was multiplex PCR. Sequencing was performed on an Illumina HiSeq 2000. Amplification of TCR beta CDR3 regions was carried out from RNA transcripts. For the first round of RT-PCR on the TCR CDR3, the HTBI primer set was used together with the Qiagen OneStep RT-PCR kit. The public sequencing data were trimmed at Q25 with fastp and processed into clonotypes with MiXCR by TCRdb, which kept only in-frame beta chains. For every CDR3 protein sequence, its rows merge into one entry that carries the most common genes and DNA. This sample comprises under 550,000 distinct CDR3 sequences, just under 20% of them detected only once. The ten biggest clones cover 40% to 50% of the sample. Sample: blood. These TCRs come from a man aged 40-49 years with Graves' ophthalmopathy.

V is TRBV28 and J is TRBJ2-5; 7 nucleotides align to TRBD2. After removal of 3 bases from V and 4 bases from J, the junction contained 5 bases not matched to a gene. CDR3 size: 14 residues. The germline V gene has CDR1 MDHEN and CDR2 SYDVKM. This chain's CDR3 is CASSLELAIETQYF. For the CDR3, the DNA is TGTGCCAGCAGTTTGGAACTAGCGATAGAGACCCAGTACTTC. Full variable domain (missing parts from reference TRBV28 and TRBJ2-5): DVKVTQSSRYLVKRTGEKVFLECVQDMDHENMFWYRQDPGLGLRLIYFSYDVKMKEKGDIPEGYSVSREKKERFSLILESASTNQTSMYLCASSLELAIETQYFGPGTRLLVL.

The genes are TRBV7-2 and TRBJ2-7, with D hard to call. Germline V gene data show CDR1 as SGHTA and CDR2 as FQGNSA. Trimming left V 3 bases short and J 0 bases short, with 12 bases between. The CDR3 has 15 amino acids. The CDR3, as DNA: TGTGCCAGCAGCTTGGACCCCGGGTTCTCCTACGAGCAGTACTTC. It translates to CASSLDPGFSYEQYF.

This clonotype appeared many times. The CDR3 DNA reads as TGTGCCAGCAGCCTTACAGGGGCGAAAAGAGGCTACACCTTC. Protein sequence: CASSLTGAKRGYTF. This sequence joins TRBV13 and TRBJ1-2; 7 bases map to TRBD1. The CDR3 loop spans 14 amino acids. Germline CDR1 and CDR2: PRHDT and FYEKMQ (reference sequence). The junction had 11 bases not matched to a gene; V was cut back by 5 bases and J by 8 bases.

J is TRBJ2-1 and V is TRBV6-1; 7 nucleotides align to TRBD1. Germline trimming cut 4 bases from V and 13 bases from J; bases unmatched to any gene: 7. Germline CDR1 and CDR2: MNHNS and SASEGT. The CDR3 totals 12 residues. The CDR3 reads CASSVHRGNQFF. The DNA for the CDR3 is TGTGCCAGCAGTGTCCACAGGGGAAACCAGTTCTTC.

As DNA, the CDR3 is TGTGCCAGCAGTTACGCACTTATGAACACTGAAGCTTTCTTT. It translates to CASSYALMNTEAFF. The J gene is TRBJ1-1, the V gene TRBV6-2 or TRBV6-3, with D unclear. CDR1 and CDR2 (germline): MNHEY, SVGEGT. The CDR3 length is 14 residues. The V gene lost 2 bases and the J gene lost 0 bases, with 7 bases spanning the gap.

In this sample, this clonotype turned up many times. The V call is TRBV5-1, the J call TRBJ1-1; D ambiguous. The germline V gene has CDR1 SGHRS and CDR2 YFSETQ. The CDR3 runs 16 residues. V dropped 0 bases and J dropped 0 bases, with 12 bases sitting between them. CDR3 coding DNA: TGCGCCAGCAGCTTGGGCGGGAGCGAAATGAACACTGAAGCTTTCTTT. Translated: CASSLGGSEMNTEAFF.

The chain is built from TRBV27 and TRBJ1-4; D uncertain. Trimming cost V 5 bases and J 2 bases, with 15 bases left between them. Germline CDR1 is MNHEY and CDR2 is SMNVEV (reference sequence). The CDR3 consists of 16 residues. CDR3: CASSTFRRRTNEKLFF. The CDR3 DNA reads TGTGCCAGCAGTACCTTTAGACGGAGGACTAATGAAAAACTGTTTTTT.

This clonotype was detected many times. V and J are TRBV7-3 and TRBJ1-1; D is unresolved. V lost 1 base, J lost 1 base, and 7 bases lay in between. Looked up from germline, CDR1 is SGHTA and CDR2 is FQGTGA. CDR3 size: 14 residues. The CDR3 loop is CASSLSGRNTEAFF. The CDR3 DNA sequence: TGTGCCAGCAGCTTAAGCGGGAGGAACACTGAAGCTTTCTTT. The full variable domain, its missing parts supplied by reference TRBV7-3 and TRBJ1-1, is GAGVSQTPSNKVTEKGKYVELRCDPISGHTALYWYRQSLGQGPEFLIYFQGTGAADDSGLPNDRFFAVRPEGSVSTLKIQRTERGDSAVYLCASSLSGRNTEAFFGQGTRLTVV.

At least ten counts were recorded for this clonotype. The rearrangement links TRBV28 to TRBJ2-5; D may be TRBD1 or TRBD2 (6 bases each). V was cut by 5 bases and J by 5 bases, with 12 bases left in between. CDR3 length: 13 residues. Germline V gives CDR1 MDHEN, CDR2 SYDVKM. This chain's CDR3 is CASSPWGAETQYF. CDR3 bases: TGTGCCAGCAGTCCATGGGGGGCCGAGACCCAGTACTTC.

This clonotype has more than one count but fewer than ten. The V call is TRBV7-2, the J call TRBJ2-4; D ambiguous. This CDR3 contains 12 residues. V was shortened by 1 base and J by 7 bases, with 5 bases between the two germline ends. Germline values: CDR1 SGHTA, CDR2 FQGNSA. The DNA of the CDR3 is TGTGCCAGCAGCTTAGAGAGGAACATTCAGTACTTC. Protein sequence: CASSLERNIQYF.

In this sample, this clonotype turned up a few times. This chain joins TRBV12-3 or TRBV12-4 and TRBJ2-4; D is unclear. The CDR3 contains 13 residues. V was shortened by 6 bases and J by 0 bases, with 6 bases between the two germline ends. The CDR3 DNA is TGTGCCAGCAGCGAGCTAGCCAAAAACATTCAGTACTTC. Amino acid sequence: CASSELAKNIQYF.

In this sample, this clonotype turned up many times. This rearrangement joins TRBV12-3 or TRBV12-4 to TRBJ1-2; D unresolved. V was trimmed by 6 bases and J by 3 bases, leaving 8 bases between them. This CDR3 comprises 12 residues. The CDR3 reads CASSKSDYGYTF. In DNA, the CDR3 is TGTGCCAGCAGCAAGTCCGACTATGGCTACACCTTC.

Remarks on this clonotype: This may come from a read error, since a much larger clone is one base off. Because it lacks the conserved phenylalanine or tryptophan at the end, this CDR3 is likely a read error. The J gene is TRBJ2-2, the V gene TRBV5-1; 7 nucleotides line up with TRBD2. This CDR3 contains 15 residues. Losses at the gene ends were 0 bases for V and 4 bases for J; bases not matched to a gene: 3. Germline CDR1 SGHRS, CDR2 YFSETQ. CDR3 nucleotides: TGCGCCAGCAGCTTGGCAAGCGGGGCCACCGGGGAGCTGTTTCTT. Translated: CASSLASGATGELFL.

A remark on this clonotype: This may come from a read error, since a much larger clone is one base off. J is TRBJ2-7 and V is TRBV6-5, with 11 bases matching TRBD1. CDR3 size: 15 residues. The trim removed 2 bases at V and 2 bases at J, leaving 2 bases unmatched. Germline loops: CDR1 MNHEY, CDR2 SVGAGI. The CDR3 sequence is CASSYPGQGAYEQYF. The CDR3 DNA reads as TGTGCCAGCAGTTACCCGGGACAGGGGGCCTACGAGCAGTACTTC.

This clonotype was found many times. This chain uses TRBV18 with TRBJ2-1; TRBD1 matches at 7 bases. CDR1 and CDR2 from the germline V gene are KGHSH and LQKENI. The CDR3 sequence is 14 residues long. V dropped 5 bases and J dropped 7; count of bases not matched to a gene: 8. In nucleotides, the CDR3 is TGTGCCAGCTCATGGCCCGGGACAGAGAATGAGCAGTTCTTC. Protein: CASSWPGTENEQFF.

This clonotype was seen a single time. A much larger clone differs by one base, so this may be a read error. The rearrangement uses TRBV12-3 or TRBV12-4 and TRBJ2-7, with unresolved D. Trimming took off 5 bases at V and 0 bases at J, with 11 bases between the two ends. This CDR3 region has 14 residues. The CDR3 loop is CASSRTASSYEQYF. CDR3 bases: TGTGCCAGCAGTCGGACGGCCAGCTCCTACGAGCAGTACTTC.

This clonotype was observed at least ten times. This sequence joins TRBV28 and TRBJ1-2, with unresolved D. The CDR3 sequence is 13 residues long. Trimming took off 6 bases at V and 4 bases at J, with 12 bases between the two ends. CDR1 is MDHEN and CDR2 is SYDVKM in the germline V gene. The CDR3 loop is CASSPAHTYGYTF. CDR3 nucleotides: TGTGCCAGCAGCCCGGCCCATACCTATGGCTACACCTTC.

This clonotype was observed a handful of times. This chain uses TRBV27 with TRBJ1-1, with D tentatively TRBD1 (6 bases). The CDR3 is made up of 13 amino acids. V dropped 6 bases and J dropped 5 bases, with 13 bases sitting between them. The germline V gene has CDR1 MNHEY and CDR2 SMNVEV (reference sequence). DNA for the CDR3: TGTGCCAGCAGCACAGGGACAACGACTGAAGCTTTCTTT. This gives the protein CASSTGTTTEAFF.

The V call is TRBV6-2 or TRBV6-3, the J call TRBJ2-3, with 7 bases matching TRBD1. Germline lookup yields CDR1 MNHEY and CDR2 SVGEGT. The CDR3 spans 13 residues. Losses at the gene ends were 8 bases for V and 4 bases for J; bases not matched to a gene: 6. The CDR3 nucleotides read TGTGCCAGCTCAACAGGGGCTGCAGATACGCAGTATTTT. It specifies CASSTGAADTQYF.

This clonotype has ten or more counts. The V gene is TRBV7-9, the J gene TRBJ2-3; 14 positions match TRBD2. The CDR3 is made up of 16 amino acids. The junction had 4 bases not matched to a gene; V was cut back by 4 bases and J by 4 bases. Germline CDR1 reads SEHNR; CDR2 reads FQNEAQ (reference sequence). CDR3: CASSWTSGRRADTQYF. The CDR3 DNA sequence: TGTGCCAGCAGCTGGACTAGCGGGAGGAGGGCAGATACGCAGTATTTT.

This clonotype has more than one count but fewer than ten. This sequence joins TRBV7-3 and TRBJ2-1; TRBD2 matches 9 bases. Trimming removed 5 bases from V and 10 bases from J; junction bases left unmatched: 15. CDR3 length: 16 amino acids. Germline-derived CDR1 and CDR2 are SGHTA and FQGTGA. The CDR3 DNA reads as TGTGCCAGCAGCCCTAGGACATACCGCGGGGGGGGGGAGCAGTTCTTC. Protein: CASSPRTYRGGGEQFF. The variable domain in full, with the rest retrieved from reference TRBV7-3 and TRBJ2-1, is GAGVSQTPSNKVTEKGKYVELRCDPISGHTALYWYRQSLGQGPEFLIYFQGTGAADDSGLPNDRFFAVRPEGSVSTLKIQRTERGDSAVYLCASSPRTYRGGGEQFFGPGTRLTVL.

This clonotype appeared a few times. V is TRBV12-3 or TRBV12-4 and J is TRBJ2-1; D might be TRBD1 (6 bases). CDR3 length: 13 amino acids. Trimming cost V 5 bases and J 4 bases, with 9 bases left between them. CDR3 nucleotide sequence: TGTGCCAGCAGTATTGACAGGTACAATGAGCAGTTCTTC. Protein product: CASSIDRYNEQFF.

CDR3 coding DNA: TGCAGAGCTGAAACAGGGATTGCCACTGAAGCTTTCTTT. Translating it yields CRAETGIATEAFF. This sequence joins TRBV20-1 and TRBJ1-1, with D possibly matching TRBD1 (6 bases). The CDR3 contains 13 residues. CDR1 and CDR2 (germline): DFQATT, SNEGSKA (reference sequence).

This clonotype came up a few times. The chain recombines TRBV19 with TRBJ1-1; D is undetermined. CDR1 LNHDA and CDR2 SQIVND come from the germline V gene (reference sequence). This CDR3 region has 14 residues. The V end was cut by 10 bases, the J end by 5 bases, with 20 bases between. The CDR3 is CATHEEQTSTEAFF. CDR3 sequence (DNA): TGTGCCACCCACGAGGAACAGACTAGTACTGAAGCTTTCTTT.

The sample holds many counts of this clonotype. The chain uses TRBV12-3 or TRBV12-4 and TRBJ2-3; D is undetermined. The ends were cut back, 5 bases at V and 0 bases at J, with 3 bases in the middle. The CDR3 has 12 amino acids. As DNA, the CDR3 is TGTGCCAGCAGTACGAGCACAGATACGCAGTATTTT. Residues: CASSTSTDTQYF.